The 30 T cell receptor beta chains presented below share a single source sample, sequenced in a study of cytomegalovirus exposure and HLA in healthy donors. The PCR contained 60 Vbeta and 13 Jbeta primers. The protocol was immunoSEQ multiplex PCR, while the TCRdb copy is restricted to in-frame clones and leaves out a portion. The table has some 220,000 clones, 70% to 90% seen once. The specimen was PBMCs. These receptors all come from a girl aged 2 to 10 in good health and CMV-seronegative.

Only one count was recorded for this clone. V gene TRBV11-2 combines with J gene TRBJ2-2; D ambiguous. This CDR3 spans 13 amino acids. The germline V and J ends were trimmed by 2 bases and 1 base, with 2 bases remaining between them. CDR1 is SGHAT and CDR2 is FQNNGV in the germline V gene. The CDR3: CASSLLNTGELFF. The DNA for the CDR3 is TGTGCCAGCAGCTTACTGAACACCGGGGAGCTGTTTTTT.

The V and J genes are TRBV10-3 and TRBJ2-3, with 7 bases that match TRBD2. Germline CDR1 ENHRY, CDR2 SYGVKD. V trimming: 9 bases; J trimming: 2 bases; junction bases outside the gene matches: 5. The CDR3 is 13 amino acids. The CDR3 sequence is CAMGGEITDTQYF. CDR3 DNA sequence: TGTGCCATGGGGGGGGAAATCACAGATACGCAGTATTTT.

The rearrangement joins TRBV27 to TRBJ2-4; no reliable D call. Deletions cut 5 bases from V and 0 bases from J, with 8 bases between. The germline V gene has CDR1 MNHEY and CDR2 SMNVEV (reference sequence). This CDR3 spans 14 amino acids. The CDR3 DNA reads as TGTGCCAGCAGTACAAGACTAGCCAAAAACATTCAGTACTTC. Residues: CASSTRLAKNIQYF.

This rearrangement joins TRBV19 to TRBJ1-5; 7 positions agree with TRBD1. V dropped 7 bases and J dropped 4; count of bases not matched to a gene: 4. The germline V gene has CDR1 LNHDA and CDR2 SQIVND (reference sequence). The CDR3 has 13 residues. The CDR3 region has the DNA TGTGCCAGTATTCAGGGGGAGAATCAGCCCCAGCATTTT. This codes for CASIQGENQPQHF.

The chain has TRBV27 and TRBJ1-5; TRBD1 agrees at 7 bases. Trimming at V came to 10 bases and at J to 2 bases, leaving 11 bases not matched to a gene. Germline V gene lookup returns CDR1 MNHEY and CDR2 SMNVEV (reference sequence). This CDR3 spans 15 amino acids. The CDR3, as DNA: TGTGCCAACCTGACAGGGAAGCTGGGCAATCAGCCCCAGCATTTT. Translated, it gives CANLTGKLGNQPQHF.

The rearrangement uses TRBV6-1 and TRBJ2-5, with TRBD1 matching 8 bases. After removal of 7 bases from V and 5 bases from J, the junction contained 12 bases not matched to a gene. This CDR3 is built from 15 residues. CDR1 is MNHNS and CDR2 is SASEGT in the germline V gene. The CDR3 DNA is TGTGCCAGCACCCTCCCGACAGGGGTCGGGGAGACCCAGTACTTC. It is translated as CASTLPTGVGETQYF.

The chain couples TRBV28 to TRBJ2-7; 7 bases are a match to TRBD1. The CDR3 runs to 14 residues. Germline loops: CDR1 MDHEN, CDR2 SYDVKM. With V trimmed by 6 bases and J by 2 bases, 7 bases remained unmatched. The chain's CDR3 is CASSSGQAPYEQYF. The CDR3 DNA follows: TGTGCCAGCAGCTCAGGACAGGCGCCCTACGAGCAGTACTTC.

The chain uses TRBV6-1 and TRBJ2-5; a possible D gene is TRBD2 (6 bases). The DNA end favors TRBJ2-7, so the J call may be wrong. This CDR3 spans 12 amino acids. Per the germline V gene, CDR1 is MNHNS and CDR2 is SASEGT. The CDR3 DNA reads TGTGCCATCAAAAGTAGCGGCTACGAGCAGTACTTC. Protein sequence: CAIKSSGYEQYF.

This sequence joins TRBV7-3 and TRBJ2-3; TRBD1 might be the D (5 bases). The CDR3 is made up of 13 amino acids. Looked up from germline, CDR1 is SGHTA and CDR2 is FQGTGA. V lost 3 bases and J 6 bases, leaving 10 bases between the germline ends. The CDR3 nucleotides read TGTGCCAGCAGCTTGAACCCAGGGGATACGCAGTATTTT. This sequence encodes CASSLNPGDTQYF.

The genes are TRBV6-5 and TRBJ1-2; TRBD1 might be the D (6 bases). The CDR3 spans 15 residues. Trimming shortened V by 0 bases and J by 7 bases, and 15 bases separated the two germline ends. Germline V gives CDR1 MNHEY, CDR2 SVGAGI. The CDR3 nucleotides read TGTGCCAGCAGTTACTCCACAGTACAGGGTGGTGGCTACACCTTC. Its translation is CASSYSTVQGGGYTF.

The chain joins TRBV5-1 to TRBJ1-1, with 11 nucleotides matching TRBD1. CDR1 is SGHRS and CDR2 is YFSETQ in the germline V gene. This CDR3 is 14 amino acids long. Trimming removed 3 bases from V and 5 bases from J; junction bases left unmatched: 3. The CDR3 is CASSWGTGGTEAFF. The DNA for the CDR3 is TGCGCCAGCAGCTGGGGGACAGGGGGTACTGAAGCTTTCTTT.

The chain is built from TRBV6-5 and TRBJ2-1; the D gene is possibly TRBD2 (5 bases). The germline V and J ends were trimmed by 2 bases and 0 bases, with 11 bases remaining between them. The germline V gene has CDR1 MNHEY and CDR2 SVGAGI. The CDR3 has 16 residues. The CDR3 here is CASSYVRGSSYNEQFF. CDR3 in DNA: TGTGCCAGCAGTTACGTACGGGGAAGCTCCTACAATGAGCAGTTCTTC.

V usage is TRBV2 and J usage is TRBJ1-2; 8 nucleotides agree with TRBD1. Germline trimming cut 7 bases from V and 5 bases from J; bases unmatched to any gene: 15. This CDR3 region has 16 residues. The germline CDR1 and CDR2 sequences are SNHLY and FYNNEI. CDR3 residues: CASKGFDRGQLYGYTF. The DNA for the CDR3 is TGTGCCAGCAAGGGTTTCGACAGGGGACAACTGTATGGCTACACCTTC.

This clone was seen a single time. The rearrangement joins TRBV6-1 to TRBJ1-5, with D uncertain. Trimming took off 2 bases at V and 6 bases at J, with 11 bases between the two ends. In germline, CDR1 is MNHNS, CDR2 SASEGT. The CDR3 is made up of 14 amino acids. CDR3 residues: CASSEPAGPQPQHF. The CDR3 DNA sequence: TGTGCCAGCAGTGAACCCGCAGGCCCTCAGCCCCAGCATTTT.

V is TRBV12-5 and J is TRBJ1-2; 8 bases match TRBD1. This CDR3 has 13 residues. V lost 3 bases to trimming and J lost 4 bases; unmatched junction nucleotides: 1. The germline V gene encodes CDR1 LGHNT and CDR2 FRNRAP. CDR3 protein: CASGLGQGYGYTF. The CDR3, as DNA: TGTGCTAGTGGTTTAGGACAGGGCTATGGCTACACCTTC.

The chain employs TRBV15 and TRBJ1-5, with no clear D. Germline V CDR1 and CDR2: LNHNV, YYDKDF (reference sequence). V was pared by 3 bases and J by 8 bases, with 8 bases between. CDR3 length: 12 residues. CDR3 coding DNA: TGTGCCACCAGCAGGGAGGTTGAGCCCCAGCATTTT. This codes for CATSREVEPQHF. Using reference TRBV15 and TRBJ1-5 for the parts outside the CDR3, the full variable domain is DAMVIQNPRYQVTQFGKPVTLSCSQTLNHNVMYWYQQKSSQAPKLLFHYYDKDFNNEADTPDNFQSRRPNTSFCFLDIRSPGLGDTAMYLCATSREVEPQHFGDGTRLSIL.

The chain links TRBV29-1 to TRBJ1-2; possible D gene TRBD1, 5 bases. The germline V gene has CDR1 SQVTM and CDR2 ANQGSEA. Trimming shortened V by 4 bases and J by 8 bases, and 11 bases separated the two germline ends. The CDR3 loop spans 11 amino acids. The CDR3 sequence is CSVGFGGGYTF. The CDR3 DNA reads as TGCAGCGTTGGGTTCGGGGGGGGCTACACCTTC. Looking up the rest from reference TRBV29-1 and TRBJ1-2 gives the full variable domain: SAVISQKPSRDICQRGTSLTIQCQVDSQVTMMFWYRQQPGQSLTLIATANQGSEATYESGFVIDKFPISRPNLTFSTLTVSNMSPEDSSIYLCSVGFGGGYTFGSGTRLTVV.

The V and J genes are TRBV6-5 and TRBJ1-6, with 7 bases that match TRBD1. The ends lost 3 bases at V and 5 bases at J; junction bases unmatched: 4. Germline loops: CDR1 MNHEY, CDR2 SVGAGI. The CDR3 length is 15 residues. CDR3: CASSYRQGHNSPLHF. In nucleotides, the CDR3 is TGTGCCAGCAGTTATCGACAGGGCCATAATTCACCCCTCCACTTT.

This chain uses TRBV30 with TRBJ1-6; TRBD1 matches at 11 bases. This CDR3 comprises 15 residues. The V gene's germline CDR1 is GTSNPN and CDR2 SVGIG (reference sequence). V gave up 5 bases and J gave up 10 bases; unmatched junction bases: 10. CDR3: CAWSLPGTGGSPLHF. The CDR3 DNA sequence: TGTGCCTGGTCTCTTCCCGGGACAGGGGGGTCACCCCTCCACTTT.

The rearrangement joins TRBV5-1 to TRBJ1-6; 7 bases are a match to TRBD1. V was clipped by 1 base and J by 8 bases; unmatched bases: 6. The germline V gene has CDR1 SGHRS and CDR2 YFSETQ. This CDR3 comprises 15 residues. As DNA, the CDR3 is TGCGCCAGCAGCTTGAGTGCAGGGGGTGATTCACCCCTCCACTTT. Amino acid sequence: CASSLSAGGDSPLHF.

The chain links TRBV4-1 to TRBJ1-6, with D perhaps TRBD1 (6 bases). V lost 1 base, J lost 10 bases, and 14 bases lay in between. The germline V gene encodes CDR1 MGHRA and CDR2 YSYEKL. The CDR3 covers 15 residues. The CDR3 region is CASSQAGTGQSPLHF. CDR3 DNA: TGCGCCAGCAGCCAAGCCGGAACAGGGCAATCACCCCTCCACTTT.

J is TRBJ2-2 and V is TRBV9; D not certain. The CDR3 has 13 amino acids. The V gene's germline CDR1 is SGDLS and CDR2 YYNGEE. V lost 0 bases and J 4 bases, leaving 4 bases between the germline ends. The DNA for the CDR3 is TGTGCCAGCAGCGTAGAGCCCACCGGGGAGCTGTTTTTT. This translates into CASSVEPTGELFF.

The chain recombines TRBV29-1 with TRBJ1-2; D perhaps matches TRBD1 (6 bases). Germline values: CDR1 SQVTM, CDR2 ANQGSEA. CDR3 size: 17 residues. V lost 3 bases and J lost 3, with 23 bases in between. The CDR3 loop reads CSVDPLLLREGDYGYTF. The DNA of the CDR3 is TGCAGCGTTGATCCCCTCCTTCTCAGGGAGGGGGACTATGGCTACACCTTC.

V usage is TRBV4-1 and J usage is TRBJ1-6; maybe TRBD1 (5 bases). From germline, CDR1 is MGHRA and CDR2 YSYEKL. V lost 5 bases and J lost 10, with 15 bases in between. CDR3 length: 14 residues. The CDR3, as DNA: TGCGCCAGCAGCGAGCGGGGGGGTTACTCACCCCTCCACTTT. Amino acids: CASSERGGYSPLHF.

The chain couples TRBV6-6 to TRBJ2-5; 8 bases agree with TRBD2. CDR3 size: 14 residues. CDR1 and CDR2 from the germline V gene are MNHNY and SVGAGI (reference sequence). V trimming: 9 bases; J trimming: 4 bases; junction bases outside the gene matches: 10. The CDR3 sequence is CASNRGGTGETQYF. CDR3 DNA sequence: TGTGCCAGTAACCGGGGGGGTACCGGAGAGACCCAGTACTTC.

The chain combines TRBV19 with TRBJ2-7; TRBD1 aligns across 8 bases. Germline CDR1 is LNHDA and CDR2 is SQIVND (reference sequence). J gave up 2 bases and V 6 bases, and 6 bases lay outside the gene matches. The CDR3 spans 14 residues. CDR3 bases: TGTGCCAGTAGGCCGACAGGGGAGACCTACGAGCAGTACTTC. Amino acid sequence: CASRPTGETYEQYF.

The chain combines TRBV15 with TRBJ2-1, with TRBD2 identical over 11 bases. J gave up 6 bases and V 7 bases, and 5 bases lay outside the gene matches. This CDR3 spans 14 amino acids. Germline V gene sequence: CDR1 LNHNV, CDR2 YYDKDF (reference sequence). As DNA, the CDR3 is TGTGCCACCACCCCGGGACTAGCGGTCAATGAGCAGTTCTTC. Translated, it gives CATTPGLAVNEQFF.

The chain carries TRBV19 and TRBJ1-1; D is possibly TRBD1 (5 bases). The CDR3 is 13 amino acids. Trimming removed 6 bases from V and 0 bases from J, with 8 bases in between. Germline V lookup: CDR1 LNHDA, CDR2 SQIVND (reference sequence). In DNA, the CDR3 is TGTGCCAGTAGGGACACAATGAACACTGAAGCTTTCTTT. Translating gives CASRDTMNTEAFF.

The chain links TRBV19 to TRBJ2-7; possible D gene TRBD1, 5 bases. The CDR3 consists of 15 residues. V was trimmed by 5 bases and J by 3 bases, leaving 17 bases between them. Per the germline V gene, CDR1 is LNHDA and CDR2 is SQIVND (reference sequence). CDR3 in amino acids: CASSRLGAYSYEQYF. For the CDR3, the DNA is TGTGCCAGTAGTCGGTTAGGGGCCTATAGCTACGAGCAGTACTTC.

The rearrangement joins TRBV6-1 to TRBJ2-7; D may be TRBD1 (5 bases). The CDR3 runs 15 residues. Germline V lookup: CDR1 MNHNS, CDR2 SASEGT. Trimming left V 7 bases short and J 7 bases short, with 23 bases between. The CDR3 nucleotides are TGTGCCAGCACCTTCCCGACAGTTCCATCAGAAGAGCAGTACTTC. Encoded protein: CASTFPTVPSEEQYF.